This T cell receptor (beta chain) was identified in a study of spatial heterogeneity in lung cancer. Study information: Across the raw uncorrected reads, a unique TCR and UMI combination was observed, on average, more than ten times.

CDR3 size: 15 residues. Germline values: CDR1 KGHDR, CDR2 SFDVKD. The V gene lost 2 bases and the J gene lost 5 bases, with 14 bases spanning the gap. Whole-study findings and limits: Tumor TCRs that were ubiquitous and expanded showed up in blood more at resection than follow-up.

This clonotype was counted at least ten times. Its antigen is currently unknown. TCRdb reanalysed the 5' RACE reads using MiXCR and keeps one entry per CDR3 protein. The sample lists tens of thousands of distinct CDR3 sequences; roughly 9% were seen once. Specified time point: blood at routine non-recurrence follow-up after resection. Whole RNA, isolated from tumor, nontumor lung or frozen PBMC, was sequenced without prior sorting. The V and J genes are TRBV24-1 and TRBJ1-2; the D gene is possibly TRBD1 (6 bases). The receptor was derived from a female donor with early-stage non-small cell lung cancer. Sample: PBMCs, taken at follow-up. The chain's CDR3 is CATSDSVEGGYGYTF. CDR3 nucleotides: TGTGCCACCAGTGATTCTGTGGAGGGGGGTTATGGCTACACCTTC.